A single sample is the source of the 2 T cell receptor beta chains below, sequenced in a study of cytomegalovirus exposure and HLA in healthy donors. Amplification used 60 Vbeta primers and 13 Jbeta primers. Profiling relied on immunoSEQ multiplex PCR, and the TCRdb table lists in-frame clones only, not all of them. Of roughly 88,000 clones listed, just under 70% are singletons. The sequenced sample consisted of PBMCs. These receptors were collected from a man aged 50-60 years in good health and CMV-seronegative.

The CDR3 bases are TGTGCCAGCAGTGGACAGGGACGAGGCACCGGGGAGCTGTTTTTT. Translated: CASSGQGRGTGELFF. V usage is TRBV25-1 and J usage is TRBJ2-2; 7 bases align to TRBD1. This CDR3 contains 15 residues. Unmatched junction bases numbered 6, after V lost 4 bases and J lost 4 bases. CDR1 is MGHDK, CDR2 SYGVNS, per germline.

The chain is built from TRBV27 and TRBJ1-2; D is possibly TRBD1 (5 bases). The CDR3 contains 13 residues. Trimming shortened V by 9 bases and J by 7 bases, and 18 bases separated the two germline ends. Germline V CDR1 and CDR2: MNHEY, SMNVEV (reference sequence). The CDR3 sequence is CARDNGGYGGYTF. The CDR3 bases are TGTGCCAGGGATAACGGGGGGTATGGTGGCTACACCTTC.